This T cell receptor beta chain was retrieved from a study of PD-1 blockade in classical Hodgkin lymphoma. CDR1 is MDHEN and CDR2 is SYDVKM in the germline V gene. V was pared by 4 bases and J by 2 bases, with 15 bases between. The CDR3 contains 16 residues. The assay was immunoSEQ multiplex PCR, and TCRdb's table has in-frame clones only and misses some. The data show some 150,000 clones, with about 81% seen just once and about 9.2% held by the top ten. There was relapse after autologous stem cell transplantation in every patient, and there was variation in brentuximab vedotin exposure. The genes are TRBV28 and TRBJ1-5; D remains ambiguous. The TCR sequence derives from a human donor with classical Hodgkin lymphoma. The material sequenced was peripheral blood mononuclear cells (PBMCs), taken before the second cycle of nivolumab. The CDR3 coding sequence is TGTGCCAGCAGTTCCCGGTACCTGGACGGCAATCAGCCCCAGCATTTT. It yields the protein CASSSRYLDGNQPQHF.